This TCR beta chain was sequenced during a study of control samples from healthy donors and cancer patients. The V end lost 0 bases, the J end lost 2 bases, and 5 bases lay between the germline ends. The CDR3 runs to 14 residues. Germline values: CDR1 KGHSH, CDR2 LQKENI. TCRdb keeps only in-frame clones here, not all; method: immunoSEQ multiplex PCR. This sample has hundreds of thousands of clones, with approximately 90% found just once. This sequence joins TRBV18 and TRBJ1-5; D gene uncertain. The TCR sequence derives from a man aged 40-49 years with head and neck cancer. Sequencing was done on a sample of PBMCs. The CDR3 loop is CASSPPSGNQPQHF. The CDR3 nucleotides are TGTGCCAGCTCACCACCTTCAGGCAATCAGCCCCAGCATTTT. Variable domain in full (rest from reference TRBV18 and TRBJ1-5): NAGVMQNPRHLVRRRGQEARLRCSPMKGHSHVYWYRQLPEEGLKFMVYLQKENIIDESGMPKERFSAEFPKEGPSILRIQQVVRGDSAAYFCASSPPSGNQPQHFGDGTRLSIL.